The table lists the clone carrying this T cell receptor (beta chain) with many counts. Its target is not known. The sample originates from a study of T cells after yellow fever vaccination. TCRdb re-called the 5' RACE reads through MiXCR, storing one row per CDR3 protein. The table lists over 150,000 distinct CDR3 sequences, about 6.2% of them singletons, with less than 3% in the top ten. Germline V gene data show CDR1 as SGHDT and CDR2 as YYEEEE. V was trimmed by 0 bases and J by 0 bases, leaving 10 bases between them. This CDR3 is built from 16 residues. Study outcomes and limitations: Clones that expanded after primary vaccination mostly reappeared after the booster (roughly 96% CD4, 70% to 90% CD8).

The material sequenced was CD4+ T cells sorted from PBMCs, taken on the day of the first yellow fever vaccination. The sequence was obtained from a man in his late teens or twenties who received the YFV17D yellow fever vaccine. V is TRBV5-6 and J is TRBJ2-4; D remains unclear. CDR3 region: CASSLVLQAAKNIQYF. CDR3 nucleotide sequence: TGTGCCAGCAGCTTGGTGCTCCAGGCAGCCAAAAACATTCAGTACTTC. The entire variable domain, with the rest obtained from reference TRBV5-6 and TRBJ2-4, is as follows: DAGVTQSPTHLIKTRGQQVTLRCSPKSGHDTVSWYQQALGQGPQFIFQYYEEEERQRGNFPDRFSGHQFPNYSSELNVNALLLGDSALYLCASSLVLQAAKNIQYFGAGTRLSVL.